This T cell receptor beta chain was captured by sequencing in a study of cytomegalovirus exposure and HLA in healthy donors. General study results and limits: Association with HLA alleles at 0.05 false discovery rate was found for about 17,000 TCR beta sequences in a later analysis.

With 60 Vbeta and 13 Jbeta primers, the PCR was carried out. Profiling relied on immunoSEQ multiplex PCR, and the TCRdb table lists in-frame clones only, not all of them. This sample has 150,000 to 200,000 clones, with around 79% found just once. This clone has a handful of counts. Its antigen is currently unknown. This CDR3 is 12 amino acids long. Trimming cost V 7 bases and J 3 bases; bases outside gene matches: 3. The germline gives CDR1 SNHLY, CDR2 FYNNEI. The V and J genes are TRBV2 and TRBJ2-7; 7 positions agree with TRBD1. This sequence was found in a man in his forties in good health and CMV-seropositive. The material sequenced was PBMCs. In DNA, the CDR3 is TGTGCCAGCACTCGGGACAGCTACGAGCAGTACTTC. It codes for CASTRDSYEQYF. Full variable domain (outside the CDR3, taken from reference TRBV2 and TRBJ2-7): EPEVTQTPSHQVTQMGQEVILRCVPISNHLYFYWYRQILGQKVEFLVSFYNNEISEKSEIFDDQFSVERPDGSNFTLKIRSTKLEDSAMYFCASTRDSYEQYFGPGTRLTVT.